This T cell receptor (beta chain) emerged from a study of cytomegalovirus exposure and HLA in healthy donors. PCR used 60 Vbeta primers and 13 Jbeta primers. Only in-frame clones appear in the TCRdb table, and some are missing; sequencing was by immunoSEQ multiplex PCR. In the table there are approximately 210,000 clones, around 84% of which are singletons. This receptor was taken from a woman younger than 30 in good health and CMV-seronegative. The sequenced material came from PBMCs.

In DNA form, the CDR3 reads TGTGCCAGCAGTTGGGACAGGGGGCGCGGCGAGCAGTTCTTC. This gives the protein CASSWDRGRGEQFF. The genes are TRBV6-5 and TRBJ2-1; 12 nucleotides agree with TRBD1. This CDR3 is built from 14 residues. With 4 bases clipped from V and 10 bases from J, the junction kept 5 bases outside the gene matches. Germline V CDR1 and CDR2: MNHEY, SVGAGI.